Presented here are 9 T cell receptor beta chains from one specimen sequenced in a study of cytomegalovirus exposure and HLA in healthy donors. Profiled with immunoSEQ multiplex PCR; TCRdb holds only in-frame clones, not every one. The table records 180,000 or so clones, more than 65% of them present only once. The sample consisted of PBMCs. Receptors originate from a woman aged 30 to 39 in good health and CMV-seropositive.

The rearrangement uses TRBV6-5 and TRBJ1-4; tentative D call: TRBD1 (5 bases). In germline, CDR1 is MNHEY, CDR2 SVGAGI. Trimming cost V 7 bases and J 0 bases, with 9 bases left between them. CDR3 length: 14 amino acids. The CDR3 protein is CASTTTATNEKLFF. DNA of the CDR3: TGTGCCAGCACCACGACAGCAACTAATGAAAAACTGTTTTTT.

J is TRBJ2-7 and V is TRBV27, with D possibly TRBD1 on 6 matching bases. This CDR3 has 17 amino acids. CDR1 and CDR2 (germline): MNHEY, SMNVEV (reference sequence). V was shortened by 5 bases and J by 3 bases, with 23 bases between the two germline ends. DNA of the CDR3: TGTGCCAGCAGTCCCCGACTTCAGAGTGGGACAATCTACGAGCAGTACTTC. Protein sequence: CASSPRLQSGTIYEQYF.

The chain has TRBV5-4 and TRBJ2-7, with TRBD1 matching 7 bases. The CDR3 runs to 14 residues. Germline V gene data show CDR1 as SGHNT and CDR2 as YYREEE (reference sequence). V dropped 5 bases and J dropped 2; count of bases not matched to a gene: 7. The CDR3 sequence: CASSVGQGAYEQYF. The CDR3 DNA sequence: TGTGCCAGCAGTGTTGGGCAGGGGGCCTACGAGCAGTACTTC.

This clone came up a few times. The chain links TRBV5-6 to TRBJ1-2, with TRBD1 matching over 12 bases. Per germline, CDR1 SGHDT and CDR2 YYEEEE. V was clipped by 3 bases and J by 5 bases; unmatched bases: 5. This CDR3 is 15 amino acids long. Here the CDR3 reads CASSWGTGGRYGYTF. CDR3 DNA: TGTGCCAGCAGCTGGGGGACAGGGGGCAGATATGGCTACACCTTC. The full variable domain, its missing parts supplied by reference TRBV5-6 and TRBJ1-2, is DAGVTQSPTHLIKTRGQQVTLRCSPKSGHDTVSWYQQALGQGPQFIFQYYEEEERQRGNFPDRFSGHQFPNYSSELNVNALLLGDSALYLCASSWGTGGRYGYTFGSGTRLTVV.

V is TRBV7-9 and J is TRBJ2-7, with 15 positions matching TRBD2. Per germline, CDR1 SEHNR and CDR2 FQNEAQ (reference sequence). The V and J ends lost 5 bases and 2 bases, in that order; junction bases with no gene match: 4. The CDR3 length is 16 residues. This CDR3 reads CASSPGLAGGAYEQYF. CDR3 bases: TGTGCCAGCAGCCCGGGACTAGCGGGGGGAGCCTACGAGCAGTACTTC. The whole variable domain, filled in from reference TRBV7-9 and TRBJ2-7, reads DTGVSQNPRHKITKRGQNVTFRCDPISEHNRLYWYRQTLGQGPEFLTYFQNEAQLEKSRLLSDRFSAERPKGSFSTLEIQRTEQGDSAMYLCASSPGLAGGAYEQYFGPGTRLTVT.

The CDR3 DNA is TGTGCCAGCAGTTTAAAGAGCACTGAAGCTTTCTTT. It yields the protein CASSLKSTEAFF. V and J are TRBV28 and TRBJ1-1; D gene unclear. Germline V CDR1 and CDR2: MDHEN, SYDVKM. This CDR3 region has 12 residues. Trimming pared 2 bases from V and 4 bases from J, leaving 5 bases between.

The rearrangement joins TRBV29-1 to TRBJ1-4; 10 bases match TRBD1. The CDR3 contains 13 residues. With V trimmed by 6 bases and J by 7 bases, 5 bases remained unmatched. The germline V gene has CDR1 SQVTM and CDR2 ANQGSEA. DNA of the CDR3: TGCAGCGTGGACAGGGGGGGGTCTGAAAAACTGTTTTTT. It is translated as CSVDRGGSEKLFF.

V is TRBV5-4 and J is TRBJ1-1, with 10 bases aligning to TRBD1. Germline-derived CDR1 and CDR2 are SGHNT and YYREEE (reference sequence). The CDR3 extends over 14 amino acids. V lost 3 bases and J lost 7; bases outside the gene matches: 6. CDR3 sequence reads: CASSSGTGAGEAFF. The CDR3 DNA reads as TGTGCCAGCAGCTCCGGGACAGGGGCGGGTGAAGCTTTCTTT.

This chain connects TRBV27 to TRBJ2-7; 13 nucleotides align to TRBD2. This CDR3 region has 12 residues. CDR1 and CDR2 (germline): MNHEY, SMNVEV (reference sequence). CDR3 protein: CSVTSGRYEQYF. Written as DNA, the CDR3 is TGTTCTGTGACTAGCGGGAGGTACGAGCAGTACTTC.